The 30 T cell receptor beta chains listed next were all sequenced from one sample in a study of T cells after yellow fever vaccination. TCRdb reprocessed the 5' RACE reads with MiXCR, giving one entry per CDR3 protein. The table includes hundreds of thousands of distinct CDR3 sequences, about an eighth detected once. Sample: CD4+ T cells sorted from PBMCs, taken 15 days after the yellow fever booster vaccination. The receptor source for this set is a man aged 18 to 30 who received the YFV17D yellow fever vaccine.

The gene calls are TRBV7-2 and TRBJ1-5, with TRBD1 as a possible D gene (6 bases). Per the germline V gene, CDR1 is SGHTA and CDR2 is FQGNSA. This CDR3 has 16 residues. V was shortened by 3 bases and J by 4 bases, with 16 bases between the two germline ends. Here the CDR3 DNA reads TGTGCCAGCAGCTTCTCGGGGGCATTTACGAATCAGCCCCAGCATTTT. It yields the protein CASSFSGAFTNQPQHF.

This clonotype came up many times. This chain connects TRBV6-2 or TRBV6-3 to TRBJ2-3; D is perhaps TRBD1 (5 bases). CDR3 length: 12 amino acids. Trimming shortened V by 2 bases and J by 8 bases, and 8 bases separated the two germline ends. Germline-derived CDR1 and CDR2 are MNHEY and SVGEGT. CDR3 DNA sequence: TGTGCCAGCAGTTACCTACAGGCTACGCAGTATTTT. Its protein product is CASSYLQATQYF.

The sample holds many counts of this clonotype. The CDR3 sequence is CSAQGWGGTDTQYF. The CDR3 nucleotides are TGCAGTGCTCAAGGTTGGGGTGGGACAGATACGCAGTATTTT. This chain joins TRBV20-1 and TRBJ2-3; no firm D call. The V gene lost 5 bases and the J gene lost 3 bases, with 15 bases spanning the gap. This CDR3 contains 14 residues. CDR1 is DFQATT, CDR2 SNEGSKA, per germline (reference sequence).

This clonotype has only a few counts. This chain links TRBV5-4 with TRBJ1-1, with D perhaps matching TRBD1 (6 bases). This CDR3 contains 15 residues. Trimming took off 4 bases at V and 1 base at J, with 14 bases between the two ends. Germline V CDR1 and CDR2: SGHNT, YYREEE (reference sequence). The CDR3 coding sequence is TGTGCCAGCAGCCCCCATGGACAGACGAACACTGAAGCTTTCTTT. Its translation: CASSPHGQTNTEAFF.

This clonotype was picked up a small number of times. The genes are TRBV18 and TRBJ2-3; 10 bases agree with TRBD2. This CDR3 comprises 16 residues. Germline V gene lookup returns CDR1 KGHSH and CDR2 LQKENI. V shed 0 bases, J shed 1 base, and the junction held 1 base outside the gene matches. The CDR3: CASSPPLAGGTDTQYF. In DNA, the CDR3 is TGTGCCAGCTCACCACCTCTAGCGGGGGGCACAGATACGCAGTATTTT.

A few counts support this clonotype. V and J are TRBV12-3 or TRBV12-4 and TRBJ1-1; no clear D. Trimming stripped 6 bases from V and 3 bases from J, with 14 bases between. The CDR3 consists of 14 residues. The CDR3 loop is CASRPASRDTEAFF. For the CDR3, the DNA is TGTGCCAGCAGACCGGCTTCGAGGGACACTGAAGCTTTCTTT.

At least ten counts were recorded for this clonotype. The chain has TRBV20-1 and TRBJ1-5; tentatively, D is TRBD1 (5 bases). Germline V CDR1 and CDR2: DFQATT, SNEGSKA (reference sequence). Trimming left V 3 bases short and J 0 bases short, with 6 bases between. The CDR3 is 13 amino acids. The CDR3 loop reads CSARGDSNQPQHF. The CDR3 nucleotides are TGCAGTGCTAGGGGGGATAGCAATCAGCCCCAGCATTTT.

This rearrangement joins TRBV2 to TRBJ2-7, with 8 bases identical to TRBD2. The CDR3 is 17 residues long. Germline lookup yields CDR1 SNHLY and CDR2 FYNNEI. V lost 5 bases and J lost 5; bases outside the gene matches: 17. The CDR3 DNA follows: TGTGCCAGCAGTCTTACAACCCTCTCGGGAGGGGCGAACGAGCAGTACGTC. It is translated as CASSLTTLSGGANEQYV.

This clonotype was observed a handful of times. The V gene is TRBV6-6, the J gene TRBJ1-2; no reliable D call. Trimming took off 7 bases at V and 4 bases at J, with 10 bases between the two ends. CDR3 size: 12 residues. Per the germline V gene, CDR1 is MNHNY and CDR2 is SVGAGI (reference sequence). This CDR3 is CASTSQVYGYTF. The CDR3 DNA reads as TGTGCCAGCACCTCTCAGGTCTATGGCTACACCTTC.

The chain employs TRBV4-1 and TRBJ2-3; 8 nucleotides match TRBD2. The CDR3 totals 17 residues. CDR1 is MGHRA and CDR2 is YSYEKL in the germline V gene. With 0 bases clipped from V and 5 bases from J, the junction kept 10 bases outside the gene matches. The DNA for the CDR3 is TGCGCCAGCAGCCAAGAGTGGGCGGGGGGCCCCAGAGATACGCAGTATTTT. Amino acid sequence: CASSQEWAGGPRDTQYF.

A few counts support this clonotype. The CDR3 protein is CASSWTGGSGELFF. The CDR3 region has the DNA TGTGCCAGCAGCTGGACAGGGGGCTCCGGGGAGCTGTTTTTT. The genes are TRBV7-2 and TRBJ2-2, with 11 positions matching TRBD1. CDR1 and CDR2 from the germline V gene are SGHTA and FQGNSA. This CDR3 is built from 14 residues. V lost 4 bases and J lost 6; bases outside the gene matches: 1. Full variable domain (outside the CDR3, taken from reference TRBV7-2 and TRBJ2-2): GAGVSQSPSNKVTEKGKDVELRCDPISGHTALYWYRQSLGQGLEFLIYFQGNSAPDKSGLPSDRFSAERTGGSVSTLTIQRTQQEDSAVYLCASSWTGGSGELFFGEGSRLTVL.

This clonotype was found a few times. The CDR3 DNA reads TGTGCCACCAGCAGATTAGCGGGGGGGCGCGAGCAGTACTTC. Its protein is CATSRLAGGREQYF. The rearrangement links TRBV15 to TRBJ2-7; 11 nucleotides match TRBD2. CDR1 is LNHNV, CDR2 YYDKDF, per germline (reference sequence). Losses at the gene ends were 2 bases for V and 6 bases for J; bases not matched to a gene: 3. This CDR3 has 14 amino acids.

This clonotype was detected a few times. This chain links TRBV7-2 with TRBJ1-6; 10 bases are shared with TRBD1. The CDR3 has 16 amino acids. The V gene end was trimmed by 3 bases and the J gene end by 7 bases; junction bases not matched to a gene: 6. Germline V CDR1 and CDR2: SGHTA, FQGNSA. The CDR3, as DNA: TGTGCCAGCAGCTTCTTCCCGGGACAGGGGAATTCACCCCTCCACTTT. Translation: CASSFFPGQGNSPLHF.

The chain links TRBV4-2 to TRBJ1-2; D is undetermined. V was pared by 1 base and J by 3 bases, with 9 bases between. The CDR3 has 14 amino acids. Germline V gene sequence: CDR1 LGHNA, CDR2 YNFKEQ. The CDR3 bases are TGTGCCAGCAGCCAAGGGGTTGGGGACTATGGCTACACCTTC. It is translated as CASSQGVGDYGYTF.

The V and J genes are TRBV9 and TRBJ2-1; D tentatively reads TRBD1 or TRBD2 (6 bases each). The CDR3 is 16 amino acids. Per the germline V gene, CDR1 is SGDLS and CDR2 is YYNGEE. V lost 7 bases and J 0 bases, leaving 17 bases between the germline ends. For the CDR3, the DNA is TGTGCCAGCGCCGGGGGCGGGGCGAGCTCCTACAATGAGCAGTTCTTC. This gives the protein CASAGGGASSYNEQFF.

The rearrangement uses TRBV11-2 and TRBJ1-1; 7 bases agree with TRBD1. Losses at the gene ends were 4 bases for V and 5 bases for J; bases not matched to a gene: 16. Per germline, CDR1 SGHAT and CDR2 FQNNGV. There are 17 residues in the CDR3. The CDR3 loop is CASSWGRWSRGSTEAFF. The CDR3 bases are TGTGCCAGCAGCTGGGGGAGGTGGTCCAGGGGGTCGACTGAAGCTTTCTTT.

This clonotype was seen more than once but under ten times. The V call is TRBV28, the J call TRBJ1-2; 9 bases agree with TRBD1. This CDR3 has 18 residues. CDR1 and CDR2 (germline): MDHEN, SYDVKM. V shed 4 bases, J shed 5 bases, and the junction held 17 bases outside the gene matches. The CDR3: CASSSLLGQGQGQYGYTF. The DNA of the CDR3 is TGTGCCAGCAGTTCACTATTGGGGCAGGGACAGGGTCAGTATGGCTACACCTTC.

J is TRBJ2-3 and V is TRBV7-3; D may be TRBD1 (6 bases). Germline-derived CDR1 and CDR2 are SGHTA and FQGTGA. V was pared by 0 bases and J by 5 bases, with 9 bases between. This CDR3 is built from 14 residues. CDR3 loop: CASSLTTGRDTQYF. The CDR3 DNA reads TGTGCCAGCAGCTTAACCACAGGGAGAGATACGCAGTATTTT.

This chain joins TRBV5-1 and TRBJ1-4; 7 nucleotides align to TRBD1. The CDR3 spans 14 residues. The germline V gene encodes CDR1 SGHRS and CDR2 YFSETQ. J gave up 8 bases and V 2 bases, and 6 bases lay outside the gene matches. CDR3 in amino acids: CASSFQGVGEKLFF. The CDR3 bases are TGCGCCAGCAGCTTCCAGGGGGTCGGAGAAAAACTGTTTTTT.

The table lists this clonotype with a few counts. The gene calls are TRBV11-3 and TRBJ2-3; D ambiguous. The CDR3 length is 16 residues. Germline CDR1 is SGHNT and CDR2 is YENEEA. Trimming took off 1 base at V and 4 bases at J, with 15 bases between the two ends. CDR3 nucleotide sequence: TGTGCCAGCAGCTTAGGTCCGGCAGGCGTTGCAGATACGCAGTATTTT. Translated, it gives CASSLGPAGVADTQYF.

This clonotype has a handful of counts. This chain connects TRBV12-3 or TRBV12-4 to TRBJ1-5, with 8 bases identical to TRBD1. The CDR3 sequence is 15 residues long. The junction had 9 bases not matched to a gene; V was cut back by 7 bases and J by 4 bases. For the CDR3, the DNA is TGTGCCAGCAAGGGGGGAAGACAGGGGAATCAGCCCCAGCATTTT. This encodes CASKGGRQGNQPQHF.

The J gene is TRBJ2-3, the V gene TRBV5-1; 15 nucleotides match TRBD2. The ends lost 4 bases at V and 8 bases at J; junction bases unmatched: 8. This CDR3 is built from 16 residues. Germline V CDR1 and CDR2: SGHRS, YFSETQ. DNA for the CDR3: TGCGCCAGCAGCGAAAAACCGGGACTAGCGGGGGGTACGCAGTATTTT. Its protein is CASSEKPGLAGGTQYF.

The V gene is TRBV10-2, the J gene TRBJ2-7, with D possibly called TRBD1 or TRBD2 (6 bases each). V dropped 3 bases and J dropped 3 bases, with 9 bases sitting between them. CDR1 and CDR2 from the germline V gene are WSHSY and SAAADI. CDR3 length: 13 residues. CDR3 nucleotides: TGCGCCAGCAGTGACAGGGGAGGCTACGAGCAGTACTTC. Translation gives CASSDRGGYEQYF.

V is TRBV5-4 and J is TRBJ2-3, with 13 bases lining up with TRBD2. Germline CDR1 is SGHNT and CDR2 is YYREEE (reference sequence). J was trimmed by 5 bases and V by 4 bases; bases with no gene match: 10. There are 17 residues in the CDR3. Here the CDR3 reads CASSPLTSGGAKDTQYF. CDR3 DNA sequence: TGTGCCAGCAGCCCCCTTACTAGCGGGGGGGCGAAAGATACGCAGTATTTT.

This clonotype was counted at least ten times. V usage is TRBV12-3 or TRBV12-4 and J usage is TRBJ2-7, with 7 nucleotides matching TRBD1. The V gene end was trimmed by 6 bases and the J gene end by 3 bases; junction bases not matched to a gene: 14. The CDR3 is 16 amino acids. The CDR3 coding sequence is TGTGCCAGCAGATCAAGGACAGGTCGAAAAGGCTACGAGCAGTACTTC. This gives the protein CASRSRTGRKGYEQYF.

The CDR3 sequence: CASSQSGEDYGYTF. The DNA of the CDR3 is TGTGCCAGCTCACAATCCGGGGAGGACTATGGCTACACCTTC. The rearrangement links TRBV18 to TRBJ1-2; D remains ambiguous. From germline, CDR1 is KGHSH and CDR2 LQKENI. There are 14 residues in the CDR3. V dropped 4 bases and J dropped 3 bases, with 12 bases sitting between them.

This clonotype was observed many times. The chain uses TRBV20-1 and TRBJ2-5, with D unclear. The CDR3 totals 14 residues. The ends were cut back, 3 bases at V and 1 base at J, with 12 bases in the middle. Germline assignment: CDR1 DFQATT and CDR2 SNEGSKA (reference sequence). The CDR3 protein is CSASFRATQETQYF. The CDR3 nucleotides are TGCAGTGCTAGCTTTCGGGCGACCCAAGAGACCCAGTACTTC.

This chain uses TRBV19 with TRBJ1-5, with D possibly matching TRBD1 (5 bases). The CDR3 sequence is 14 residues long. V lost 7 bases and J 4 bases, leaving 14 bases between the germline ends. In germline, CDR1 is LNHDA, CDR2 SQIVND (reference sequence). This chain's CDR3 is CASTSGGDNQPQHF. The CDR3 DNA sequence: TGTGCCAGTACCTCGGGAGGGGATAATCAGCCCCAGCATTTT.

This clonotype was seen ten or more times. The chain recombines TRBV6-5 with TRBJ1-6; TRBD1 matches at 8 bases. J was trimmed by 8 bases and V by 5 bases; bases with no gene match: 8. Germline V gives CDR1 MNHEY, CDR2 SVGAGI. The CDR3 is 15 amino acids. Written as DNA, the CDR3 is TGTGCCAGCAGTAGGACAGGGTTCCAAGATTCACCCCTCCACTTT. Residues: CASSRTGFQDSPLHF.

The chain couples TRBV18 to TRBJ1-4; 9 bases line up with TRBD1. Germline CDR1 is KGHSH and CDR2 is LQKENI. This CDR3 has 15 residues. V was pared by 5 bases and J by 8 bases, with 9 bases of the junction left unmatched. The CDR3 DNA sequence: TGTGCCAGCTCATCGACACAGGGGGCGGAAGAAAAACTGTTTTTT. It is translated as CASSSTQGAEEKLFF.